One and the same sample provided the 25 T cell receptor beta chains below, sequenced in a study of blood T cell repertoires in COVID-19. The data were produced by immunoSEQ multiplex PCR, yet TCRdb's version contains in-frame clones alone and is incomplete. Of roughly 200,000 clones listed, 80% to 90% were seen once; the top ten hold about 6.2%. Sequencing used peripheral blood. The receptors here all came from a man in his fifties or sixties who had recovered from COVID-19.

The chain links TRBV12-1 to TRBJ2-3; the table's D call, TRBD2, has no DNA check behind it. TRBV12-1 is noted as a pseudogene. The CDR3 has 14 amino acids. CDR3 nucleotides: TGTGCCAACAAGGGGGGGGCGGATACAGATACGCAGTATTTT. This codes for CANKGGADTDTQYF.

The chain combines TRBV5-4 with TRBJ2-5; TRBD1 matches 8 bases. CDR1 is SGHNT and CDR2 is YYREEE in the germline V gene (reference sequence). The J segment lost 4 bases and the V segment lost 0 bases, leaving 11 bases of the junction unmatched. The CDR3 runs to 17 residues. The CDR3 DNA is TGTGCCAGCAGCTTGGGCCGGCTGGACAGGGTTATAGAGACCCAGTACTTC. It is translated as CASSLGRLDRVIETQYF.

This clone was seen only a few times. The chain uses TRBV7-8 and TRBJ2-7; tentative D call: TRBD2 (6 bases). Deletions cut 3 bases from V and 0 bases from J, with 9 bases between. Germline V gene data show CDR1 as SGHVS and CDR2 as FQNEAQ. The CDR3 covers 14 residues. CDR3 protein: CASSFGGSSYEQYF. CDR3 in DNA: TGTGCCAGCAGCTTTGGGGGGAGCTCCTACGAGCAGTACTTC. The full variable domain, completed using reference TRBV7-8 and TRBJ2-7, is GAGVSQSPRYKVAKRGQDVALRCDPISGHVSLFWYQQALGQGPEFLTYFQNEAQLDKSGLPSDRFFAERPEGSVSTLKIQRTQQEDSAVYLCASSFGGSSYEQYFGPGTRLTVT.

The chain combines TRBV10-1 with TRBJ1-1; D remains ambiguous. V was clipped by 6 bases and J by 0 bases, with 11 bases between them. The CDR3 has 14 residues. Germline CDR1 WNHNN, CDR2 SYGVQD (reference sequence). In DNA, the CDR3 is TGCGCCAGCAGCCGGGATCCTATGAACACTGAAGCTTTCTTT. Protein sequence: CASSRDPMNTEAFF.

The chain joins TRBV20-1 to TRBJ1-2; D is unclear. CDR1 is DFQATT, CDR2 SNEGSKA, per germline (reference sequence). This CDR3 comprises 11 residues. V was trimmed by 1 base and J by 6 bases, leaving 6 bases between them. The CDR3 coding sequence is TGCAGTGCTAGAGTTCTCCATGGCTACACCTTC. Its protein product is CSARVLHGYTF.

The chain combines TRBV5-1 with TRBJ2-2; 8 nucleotides agree with TRBD1. Per germline, CDR1 SGHRS and CDR2 YFSETQ. This CDR3 contains 16 residues. Germline trimming cut 2 bases from V and 4 bases from J; bases unmatched to any gene: 7. CDR3 in DNA: TGCGCCAGCAGCTTTGAGCCAGGGGGCGTCACCGGGGAGCTGTTTTTT. This encodes CASSFEPGGVTGELFF. Drawing the rest from reference TRBV5-1 and TRBJ2-2, the complete variable domain is KAGVTQTPRYLIKTRGQQVTLSCSPISGHRSVSWYQQTPGQGLQFLFEYFSETQRNKGNFPGRFSGRQFSNSRSEMNVSTLELGDSALYLCASSFEPGGVTGELFFGEGSRLTVL.

The chain uses TRBV15 and TRBJ2-1; 10 bases are shared with TRBD2. V was pared by 0 bases and J by 7 bases, with 9 bases of the junction left unmatched. The germline V gene has CDR1 LNHNV and CDR2 YYDKDF (reference sequence). The CDR3 totals 17 residues. The chain's CDR3 is CATSREGLAIGSNEQFF. The CDR3 coding sequence is TGTGCCACCAGCAGAGAGGGACTAGCGATTGGGAGTAATGAGCAGTTCTTC.

The chain joins TRBV21-1 to TRBJ2-4; TRBD2 is the table's D call, not checked against the DNA. TRBV21-1 is flagged as a pseudogene. The CDR3 has 17 amino acids. The CDR3 is CASSKRRGGRAKNIQYF. In DNA, the CDR3 is TGTGCCAGCAGCAAAAGGCGGGGGGGAAGGGCCAAAAACATTCAGTACTTC.

The rearrangement links TRBV30 to TRBJ1-5; TRBD1 agrees at 9 bases. J was trimmed by 4 bases and V by 3 bases; bases with no gene match: 4. Germline loops: CDR1 GTSNPN, CDR2 SVGIG (reference sequence). This CDR3 has 14 residues. The CDR3 coding sequence is TGTGCCTGGAGGGGGACAGGGCTTAATCAGCCCCAGCATTTT. Protein sequence: CAWRGTGLNQPQHF.

The rearrangement joins TRBV5-1 to TRBJ2-2; D unresolved. The CDR3 runs to 15 residues. Germline-derived CDR1 and CDR2 are SGHRS and YFSETQ. The V end lost 4 bases, the J end lost 6 bases, and 16 bases lay between the germline ends. In nucleotides, the CDR3 is TGCGCCAGCAGCCCCTCTTCCGCCGGAGCCGGGGAGCTGTTTTTT. Amino acid sequence: CASSPSSAGAGELFF.

This sequence joins TRBV11-2 and TRBJ1-6; 7 bases line up with TRBD1. The CDR3 covers 15 residues. V shed 4 bases and J 9 bases; nucleotides not matched to a gene: 9. The V gene's germline CDR1 is SGHAT and CDR2 FQNNGV. CDR3 DNA sequence: TGTGCCAGCAGCTATGGGACAGCTGCAGGTTCACCCCTCCACTTT. Translated, it gives CASSYGTAAGSPLHF.

The V gene is TRBV6-6, the J gene TRBJ2-1; D is uncertain. Per germline, CDR1 MNHNY and CDR2 SVGAGI (reference sequence). Trimming pared 2 bases from V and 4 bases from J, leaving 12 bases between. The CDR3 contains 15 residues. CDR3 nucleotide sequence: TGTGCCAGCAGTTACGGGTCGGCCGGGTACAATGAGCAGTTCTTC. Encoded protein: CASSYGSAGYNEQFF.

This clone appeared a few times. The genes are TRBV28 and TRBJ2-3; D remains unclear. Germline V gene sequence: CDR1 MDHEN, CDR2 SYDVKM. The CDR3 consists of 15 residues. Trimming cost V 5 bases and J 7 bases, with 19 bases left between them. Here the CDR3 DNA reads TGTGCCAGCAGTCCATCTCCGGGTCCGAGGAATACGCAGTATTTT. It translates to CASSPSPGPRNTQYF. Full variable domain (rest looked up from reference TRBV28 and TRBJ2-3): DVKVTQSSRYLVKRTGEKVFLECVQDMDHENMFWYRQDPGLGLRLIYFSYDVKMKEKGDIPEGYSVSREKKERFSLILESASTNQTSMYLCASSPSPGPRNTQYFGPGTRLTVL.

V gene TRBV4-2 combines with J gene TRBJ1-5; no clear D gene. This CDR3 has 14 amino acids. Germline V gives CDR1 LGHNA, CDR2 YNFKEQ. V lost 4 bases, J lost 2 bases, and 9 bases lay in between. The CDR3, as DNA: TGTGCCAGCAGCCCTGCAACGGGCAATCAGCCCCAGCATTTT. It translates to CASSPATGNQPQHF.

The J gene is TRBJ1-5, the V gene TRBV5-6; 9 bases map to TRBD1. The V gene's germline CDR1 is SGHDT and CDR2 YYEEEE. This CDR3 comprises 15 residues. With V trimmed by 4 bases and J by 3 bases, 5 bases remained unmatched. CDR3 residues: CASSGGTGNNQPQHF. The CDR3 DNA is TGTGCCAGCAGCGGAGGGACAGGGAACAATCAGCCCCAGCATTTT. The full variable domain, rest sourced from reference TRBV5-6 and TRBJ1-5, is DAGVTQSPTHLIKTRGQQVTLRCSPKSGHDTVSWYQQALGQGPQFIFQYYEEEERQRGNFPDRFSGHQFPNYSSELNVNALLLGDSALYLCASSGGTGNNQPQHFGDGTRLSIL.

This chain uses TRBV7-6 with TRBJ1-2; the match to TRBD1 covers 10 bases. Germline V CDR1 and CDR2: SGHVS, FNYEAQ. There are 17 residues in the CDR3. V lost 2 bases to trimming and J lost 0 bases; unmatched junction nucleotides: 6. The CDR3 sequence: CASSLMTGGATNYGYTF. CDR3 nucleotides: TGTGCCAGCAGCTTAATGACAGGGGGCGCAACTAACTATGGCTACACCTTC.

This chain uses TRBV7-3 with TRBJ1-1; D may be TRBD1 (6 bases). With 4 bases removed from V and 8 bases from J, the gap between germline ends came to 14 bases. The CDR3 runs to 13 residues. CDR1 and CDR2 (germline): SGHTA, FQGTGA. CDR3 loop: CASSSRGQAEAFF. As DNA, the CDR3 is TGTGCCAGCAGCTCCAGGGGACAAGCAGAAGCTTTCTTT.

V usage is TRBV11-3 and J usage is TRBJ2-1; possible D gene TRBD2, 8 bases. The CDR3 has 14 amino acids. Trimming removed 5 bases at V and 9 bases at J, with 17 bases between. Germline V gives CDR1 SGHNT, CDR2 YENEEA. CDR3 region: CASSPREGAVEQFF. The DNA of the CDR3 is TGTGCCAGCAGCCCCCGGGAGGGGGCGGTTGAGCAGTTCTTC.

The J gene is TRBJ2-3, the V gene TRBV29-1; no firm D call. The ends were cut back, 2 bases at V and 4 bases at J, with 10 bases in the middle. The CDR3 has 13 residues. Germline-derived CDR1 and CDR2 are SQVTM and ANQGSEA. CDR3 sequence: CSVEKRRADTQYF. Here the CDR3 DNA reads TGCAGCGTTGAAAAGAGGCGCGCAGATACGCAGTATTTT.

The rearrangement uses TRBV14 and TRBJ1-3; no definite D call. The CDR3 extends over 14 amino acids. Trimming removed 3 bases from V and 5 bases from J, with 11 bases in between. Germline CDR1 SGHDN, CDR2 FVKESK. CDR3 coding DNA: TGTGCCAGCAGCCAGGAGGGATTGAGAAACACCATATATTTT. Protein: CASSQEGLRNTIYF. The full variable domain, rest sourced from reference TRBV14 and TRBJ1-3, is EAGVTQFPSHSVIEKGQTVTLRCDPISGHDNLYWYRRVMGKEIKFLLHFVKESKQDESGMPNNRFLAERTGGTYSTLKVQPAELEDSGVYFCASSQEGLRNTIYFGEGSWLTVV.

The V call is TRBV2, the J call TRBJ1-5; TRBD1 matches at 10 bases. J was trimmed by 7 bases and V by 5 bases; bases with no gene match: 8. The CDR3 runs to 15 residues. CDR1 and CDR2 from the germline V gene are SNHLY and FYNNEI. Here the CDR3 DNA reads TGTGCCAGCAGTCTGAGACAGGGGGCAGGGCAGCCCCAGCATTTT. As protein: CASSLRQGAGQPQHF.

The rearrangement links TRBV6-5 to TRBJ1-2; D unclear. The CDR3 runs to 13 residues. The germline V gene encodes CDR1 MNHEY and CDR2 SVGAGI. Trimming removed 2 bases from V and 2 bases from J, with 6 bases in between. The CDR3 region has the DNA TGTGCCAGCAGTTACAACAGCAACTATGGCTACACCTTC. As protein: CASSYNSNYGYTF.

The rearrangement uses TRBV7-2 and TRBJ1-6; D call uncertain. This CDR3 region has 17 residues. Trimming shortened V by 2 bases and J by 5 bases, and 16 bases separated the two germline ends. From germline, CDR1 is SGHTA and CDR2 FQGNSA. The CDR3 bases are TGTGCCAGCAGCTTAACTCGGCCAGGACTAGATAATTCACCCCTCCACTTT. Its protein is CASSLTRPGLDNSPLHF.

This sequence joins TRBV28 and TRBJ2-7, with a weak D call TRBD1 (6 bases). The CDR3 length is 14 residues. Germline values: CDR1 MDHEN, CDR2 SYDVKM. V was pared by 8 bases and J by 0 bases, with 14 bases between. The CDR3 region is CASGIRQASYEQYF. The CDR3 region has the DNA TGTGCCAGCGGAATCCGACAGGCCTCCTACGAGCAGTACTTC. The full variable domain, with the rest looked up from reference TRBV28 and TRBJ2-7, is DVKVTQSSRYLVKRTGEKVFLECVQDMDHENMFWYRQDPGLGLRLIYFSYDVKMKEKGDIPEGYSVSREKKERFSLILESASTNQTSMYLCASGIRQASYEQYFGPGTRLTVT.

The V call is TRBV7-8, the J call TRBJ2-7; 9 nucleotides align to TRBD1. The V gene end was trimmed by 3 bases and the J gene end by 4 bases; junction bases not matched to a gene: 7. This CDR3 is 15 amino acids long. Looked up from germline, CDR1 is SGHVS and CDR2 is FQNEAQ. The DNA of the CDR3 is TGTGCCAGCAGCTTCCCGGGACAGGGTGTTTACGAGCAGTACTTC. This sequence encodes CASSFPGQGVYEQYF.